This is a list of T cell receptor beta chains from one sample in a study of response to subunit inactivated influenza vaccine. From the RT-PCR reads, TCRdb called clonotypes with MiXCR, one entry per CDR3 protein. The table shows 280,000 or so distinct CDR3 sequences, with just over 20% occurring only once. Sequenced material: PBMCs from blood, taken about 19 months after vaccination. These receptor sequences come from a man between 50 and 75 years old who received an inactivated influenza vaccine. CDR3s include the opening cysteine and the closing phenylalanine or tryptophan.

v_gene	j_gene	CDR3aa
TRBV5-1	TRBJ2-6	CASSDLGSGANVLTF
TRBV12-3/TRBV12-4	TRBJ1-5	CASSLASGIQPQHF
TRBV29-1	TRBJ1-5	CSVQNQPQHF
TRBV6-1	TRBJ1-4	CASRELYRGEKLFF
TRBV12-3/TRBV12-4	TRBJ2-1	CASGPGNEQFF
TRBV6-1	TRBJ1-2	CASSKGRVVGYGYTF
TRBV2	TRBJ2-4	CASEVAGNIQYF
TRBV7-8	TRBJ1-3	CASSLARDGNTIYF
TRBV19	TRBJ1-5	CASSIVGVNQPQHF
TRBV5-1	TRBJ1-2	CASSLVSRSKDYGYTF
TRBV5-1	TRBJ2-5	CASSLEYERRASFGETQYF
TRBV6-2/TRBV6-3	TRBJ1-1	CASSYAINRNTEAFF
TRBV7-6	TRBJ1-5	CASSLENRAASNNEQHF
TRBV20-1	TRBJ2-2	CSAPDRGGSGELFF
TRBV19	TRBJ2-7	CASSMDLIGEAEQYF
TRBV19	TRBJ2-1	CASSILAGSNEQFF
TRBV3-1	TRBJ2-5	CASSQAAGRQETQYF
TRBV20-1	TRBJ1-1	CSAQIAGLRVMNTEAFF
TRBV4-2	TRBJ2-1	CASSQEATLHNEQFF
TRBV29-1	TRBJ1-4	CSVIPGQGGEKLFF
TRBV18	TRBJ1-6	CASSPGQVYNSPLHF
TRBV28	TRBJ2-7	CASSPLLTGGGDEQYF
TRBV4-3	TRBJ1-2	CASSQTIDLGYGYTF
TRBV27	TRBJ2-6	CASSYTGFTGANVLTF
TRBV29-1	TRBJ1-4	CSVEDSTGEGEKLFF